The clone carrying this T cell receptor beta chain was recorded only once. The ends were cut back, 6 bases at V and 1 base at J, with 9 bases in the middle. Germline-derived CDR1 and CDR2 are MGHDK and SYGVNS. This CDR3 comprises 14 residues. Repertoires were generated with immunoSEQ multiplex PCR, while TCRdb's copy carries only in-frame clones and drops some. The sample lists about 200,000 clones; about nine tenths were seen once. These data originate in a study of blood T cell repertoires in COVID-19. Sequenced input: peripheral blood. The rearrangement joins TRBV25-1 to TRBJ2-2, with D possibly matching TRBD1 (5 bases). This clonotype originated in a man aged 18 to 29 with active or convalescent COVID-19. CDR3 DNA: TGTGCCAGCAGCATCCAGGGGAACACCGGGGAGCTGTTTTTT. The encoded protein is CASSIQGNTGELFF.